This T cell receptor beta chain was obtained from a study of cytomegalovirus exposure and HLA in healthy donors. For this clone: Its antigen is undetermined.

PCR employed 60 Vbeta and 13 Jbeta primers. Sequencing used immunoSEQ multiplex PCR; TCRdb keeps in-frame clones, though not all of them. The table has nearly 200,000 clones, 82% seen once. General study findings and limits: Among immune exposure information, only CMV serostatus was available. HLA-A and HLA-B allele assignments for most subjects were reportedly predicted accurately using TCR beta sequences.

The V and J ends lost 0 bases and 5 bases respectively, with 9 bases between them. The germline gives CDR1 SGHRS, CDR2 YFSETQ. This CDR3 has 13 amino acids. The sequencing input was PBMCs. The chain is built from TRBV5-1 and TRBJ2-7; D may be TRBD2 (5 bases). This clonotype was sampled from a boy aged 2 to 10 in good health and CMV-seronegative. The CDR3 is CASSLVGSDEQYF. In DNA form, the CDR3 reads TGCGCCAGCAGCTTGGTAGGTAGCGACGAGCAGTACTTC. The complete variable domain, with remaining parts taken from reference TRBV5-1 and TRBJ2-7, reads KAGVTQTPRYLIKTRGQQVTLSCSPISGHRSVSWYQQTPGQGLQFLFEYFSETQRNKGNFPGRFSGRQFSNSRSEMNVSTLELGDSALYLCASSLVGSDEQYFGPGTRLTVT.